The clone carrying this T cell receptor beta chain was counted many times. The antigen remains unidentified. Making the TCR beta libraries involved quantitative 5'-RACE with molecular barcodes. TCRdb re-called the 5' RACE reads with MiXCR, one entry per CDR3 protein. Of roughly 150,000 distinct CDR3 sequences detected, around a tenth appear once; the ten largest clones hold roughly 15%. The sample belongs to a study of CD8 T cells in ankylosing spondylitis. Study observations and caveats: Characteristic of ankylosing spondylitis blood, it appeared, was a TCR beta motif comprising about eight highly homologous variants. Reportedly, disease-linked clones are significantly enriched in ankylosing spondylitis patients' matched synovial fluid. Peripheral blood held disease-linked clones only at relatively low frequency, and these were CD8+.

Germline CDR1 reads LGHNA; CDR2 reads YSLEER. Trimming took 6 bases from V and 6 from J; bases not matched to a gene: 15. The length of the CDR3 is 17 residues. The rearrangement uses TRBV4-3 and TRBJ2-2, with 8 bases identical to TRBD2. Sequenced material: blood, either unsorted or a sorted T cell fraction (not recorded which). The sequence came from a female donor with ankylosing spondylitis or in good health (not recorded which). CDR3: CASRPALERELAGELFF. The CDR3, as DNA: TGCGCCAGCAGACCCGCCTTGGAGCGGGAGTTGGCCGGGGAGCTGTTTTTT.